The sequence of this T cell receptor (beta chain) was determined in a study of T cells after yellow fever vaccination. As for the study in general: Researchers used SMART-Seq v4 Ultra Low Input to prepare fractions that had low cell numbers.

Germline V gives CDR1 DFQATT, CDR2 SNEGSKA (reference sequence). The CDR3 covers 13 residues. This clonotype has just one count. The antigen is undetermined. Overall study results and limits: The study re-detected most primary-vaccination clones after the booster (about 95% CD4, 85% to 90% CD8).

TCRdb re-called the 5' RACE reads through MiXCR, storing one row per CDR3 protein. The sample holds 100,000 to 150,000 distinct CDR3 sequences, over 8% seen once. This sequence was found in a man younger than 35 who received the YFV17D yellow fever vaccine. The sequences come from CD8+ T cells sorted from PBMCs, collected on the day of the yellow fever booster vaccination. The chain couples TRBV20-1 to TRBJ1-1, with D perhaps matching TRBD1 (6 bases). The CDR3 is CSEKQGRNTEAFF. CDR3 coding DNA: TGCAGCGAGAAACAGGGTCGGAACACTGAAGCTTTCTTT.